This T cell receptor (beta chain) was profiled in a study of response to subunit inactivated influenza vaccine. TCRdb itself ran the RT-PCR reads through MiXCR, one entry per CDR3 protein. The data contain roughly 670,000 distinct CDR3 sequences, around 15% of them singletons. Study conclusions and caveats: Authors suggested that a seasonal influenza vaccination recruits few new T cells each time.

CDR3 length equals 15 residues. V lost 5 bases and J lost 8, with 18 bases in between. CDR1 and CDR2 (germline): SGHVS, FQNEAQ. The table lists this clonotype with a few counts. Its antigen is not known. This sequence originates from a man aged 45-65 years who received an inactivated influenza vaccine. This chain connects TRBV7-8 to TRBJ1-4; a possible D gene is TRBD1 (5 bases). Sequenced material: PBMCs from blood, taken less than 15 days before vaccination. The CDR3 nucleotides are TGTGCCAGCAGCAGGGTCCGCAGGGCTGACGAAAAACTGTTTTTT. As protein: CASSRVRRADEKLFF. Variable domain in full (rest from reference TRBV7-8 and TRBJ1-4): GAGVSQSPRYKVAKRGQDVALRCDPISGHVSLFWYQQALGQGPEFLTYFQNEAQLDKSGLPSDRFFAERPEGSVSTLKIQRTQQEDSAVYLCASSRVRRADEKLFFGSGTQLSVL.